This is a list of T cell receptor beta chains from one sample in a study of cytomegalovirus exposure and HLA in healthy donors. Libraries were prepared by immunoSEQ multiplex PCR; TCRdb keeps only in-frame clonotypes and omits some of them. Among about 140,000 clones listed, over 70% were seen once. The material sequenced was PBMCs. The receptors were sampled from a man aged 40-55 years in good health and CMV-seronegative. CDR3s include the opening cysteine and the closing phenylalanine or tryptophan. The order of the fields is CDR3 protein, CDR3 DNA, clone size, V gene, D gene, J gene. A D gene is named only where the DNA matches it firmly. Clone size, where shown, is once, few, many, or a class for clones that have expanded.

cdr3_aa: CASSKGEEISLTGGSYEQYF
cdr3_nt: TGTGCCAGCAGCAAAGGGGAAGAGATATCGTTGACAGGGGGGTCCTACGAGCAGTACTTC
clone_size: .
v_call: TRBV21-1
d_call: .
j_call: TRBJ2-7

cdr3_aa: CASSLGDSERTDQPQHF
cdr3_nt: TGTGCCAGCAGCTTGGGGGACAGCGAAAGGACGGATCAGCCCCAGCATTTT
clone_size: .
v_call: TRBV7-9
d_call: TRBD1
j_call: TRBJ1-5

cdr3_aa: CASTPEGQGYGYTF
cdr3_nt: TGTGCCAGCACCCCGGAGGGACAGGGGTATGGCTACACCTTC
clone_size: .
v_call: TRBV6-1
d_call: TRBD1
j_call: TRBJ1-2

cdr3_aa: CASSEIVRSGNTIYF
cdr3_nt: TGTGCCAGCAGTGAAATCGTCAGATCTGGAAACACCATATATTTT
clone_size: few
v_call: TRBV6-1
d_call: .
j_call: TRBJ1-3

cdr3_aa: CASRSKRGSAGYTF
cdr3_nt: TGTGCAAGTCGCTCTAAAAGGGGAAGCGCTGGCTACACCTTC
clone_size: .
v_call: TRBV12-2
d_call: .
j_call: TRBJ1-2

cdr3_aa: CASSVPSGANTGELFF
cdr3_nt: TGTGCCAGCAGCGTCCCTAGCGGAGCGAACACCGGGGAGCTGTTTTTT
clone_size: .
v_call: TRBV9
d_call: TRBD2
j_call: TRBJ2-2

cdr3_aa: CAISSLAGGPETQYF
cdr3_nt: TGTGCCATCAGTTCCTTAGCGGGGGGGCCTGAGACCCAGTACTTC
clone_size: .
v_call: TRBV10-3
d_call: TRBD2
j_call: TRBJ2-5

cdr3_aa: CASSVGGSGGSSTDTQYF
cdr3_nt: TGTGCCAGCAGCGTAGGTGGTAGCGGGGGGTCTAGCACAGATACGCAGTATTTT
clone_size: .
v_call: TRBV9
d_call: TRBD2
j_call: TRBJ2-3

cdr3_aa: CAISEPEPGSSIGNTGELFF
cdr3_nt: TGTGCCATCAGTGAGCCTGAACCCGGGTCTTCAATCGGCAACACCGGGGAGCTGTTTTTT
clone_size: .
v_call: TRBV10-3
d_call: .
j_call: TRBJ2-2

cdr3_aa: CAWYGFEGPASGNTIYF
cdr3_nt: TGTGCCTGGTACGGGTTTGAGGGTCCCGCCTCTGGAAACACCATATATTTT
clone_size: .
v_call: TRBV30
d_call: .
j_call: TRBJ1-3

cdr3_aa: CASSTGSQDNSPLHF
cdr3_nt: TGTGCCAGTAGTACAGGGTCCCAGGATAATTCACCCCTCCACTTT
clone_size: .
v_call: TRBV19
d_call: .
j_call: TRBJ1-6

cdr3_aa: CASSEAGGNEQFF
cdr3_nt: TGTGCCAGCAGTGAAGCAGGGGGCAATGAGCAGTTCTTC
clone_size: .
v_call: TRBV6-1
d_call: .
j_call: TRBJ2-1

cdr3_aa: CASSRSTGALSVF
cdr3_nt: TGTGCCAGCAGCCGCTCGACAGGGGCACTGTCGGTTTTT
clone_size: few
v_call: TRBV28
d_call: TRBD1
j_call: TRBJ1-1

cdr3_aa: CASSSQQGASTEAFF
cdr3_nt: TGTGCCAGCAGCTCTCAACAGGGGGCGAGTACTGAAGCTTTCTTT
clone_size: .
v_call: TRBV4-2
d_call: TRBD1
j_call: TRBJ1-1

cdr3_aa: CASEDRGMTEAFF
cdr3_nt: TGTGCGAGCGAGGACAGGGGGATGACTGAAGCTTTCTTT
clone_size: few
v_call: TRBV19
d_call: TRBD1
j_call: TRBJ1-1

cdr3_aa: CATEPGGNQPQHF
cdr3_nt: TGTGCCACCGAACCAGGGGGGAATCAGCCCCAGCATTTT
clone_size: .
v_call: TRBV7-9
d_call: TRBD1
j_call: TRBJ1-5

cdr3_aa: CASSFGQNYGYTF
cdr3_nt: TGTGCCAGCAGTTTCGGACAGAACTATGGCTACACCTTC
clone_size: .
v_call: TRBV27
d_call: .
j_call: TRBJ1-2

cdr3_aa: CASSEWAEPQHF
cdr3_nt: TGTGCCAGCAGTGAATGGGCCGAGCCCCAGCATTTT
clone_size: .
v_call: TRBV6-1
d_call: .
j_call: TRBJ1-5

cdr3_aa: CSVTVGGRLSNQPQHF
cdr3_nt: TGCAGCGTTACGGTTGGAGGACGGCTGAGCAATCAGCCCCAGCATTTT
clone_size: .
v_call: TRBV29-1
d_call: .
j_call: TRBJ1-5

cdr3_aa: CASSPPRGAGETQYF
cdr3_nt: TGTGCCAGCTCACCACCGCGGGGGGCTGGTGAGACCCAGTACTTC
clone_size: .
v_call: TRBV18
d_call: TRBD2
j_call: TRBJ2-5

cdr3_aa: CASIFLSGGRNEQYF
cdr3_nt: TGTGCCAGCATTTTCCTTTCGGGGGGCAGGAACGAGCAGTACTTC
clone_size: few
v_call: TRBV6-5
d_call: .
j_call: TRBJ2-7

cdr3_aa: CASSEGVGETQYF
cdr3_nt: TGTGCCAGCAGTGAGGGGGTGGGAGAGACCCAGTACTTC
clone_size: few
v_call: TRBV28
d_call: .
j_call: TRBJ2-5

cdr3_aa: CASSLGSRFPLHF
cdr3_nt: TGTGCCAGCAGCTTAGGGTCCAGGTTCCCCCTCCACTTT
clone_size: once
v_call: TRBV7-2
d_call: .
j_call: TRBJ1-6

cdr3_aa: CAVRGTGVYEQYF
cdr3_nt: TGTGCCGTACGCGGGACAGGGGTCTACGAGCAGTACTTC
clone_size: .
v_call: TRBV2
d_call: TRBD1
j_call: TRBJ2-7

cdr3_aa: CASSYRTHNEKLFF
cdr3_nt: TGTGCCAGCAGTTACCGGACTCATAATGAAAAACTGTTTTTT
clone_size: .
v_call: TRBV6-5
d_call: .
j_call: TRBJ1-4

cdr3_aa: CASSITTGYNSPLHF
cdr3_nt: TGTGCCAGTAGTATTACGACAGGGTATAATTCACCCCTCCACTTT
clone_size: .
v_call: TRBV19
d_call: TRBD1
j_call: TRBJ1-6

cdr3_aa: CASSGVPLAGGPWDEQFF
cdr3_nt: TGTGCCAGCAGTGGCGTCCCCCTAGCGGGGGGGCCTTGGGATGAGCAGTTCTTC
clone_size: medium-sized
v_call: TRBV25-1
d_call: TRBD2
j_call: TRBJ2-1

cdr3_aa: CASSLVPSGGSTDTQYF
cdr3_nt: TGTGCCAGCAGCTTAGTTCCTAGCGGGGGGTCCACAGATACGCAGTATTTT
clone_size: .
v_call: TRBV7-7
d_call: TRBD2
j_call: TRBJ2-3

cdr3_aa: CASSATDYEQYF
cdr3_nt: TGCGCCAGCAGTGCGACTGACTACGAGCAGTACTTC
clone_size: .
v_call: TRBV10-2
d_call: .
j_call: TRBJ2-7

cdr3_aa: CASTDLAITYEQYF
cdr3_nt: TGTGCCAGCACCGACCTAGCGATCACCTACGAGCAGTACTTC
clone_size: .
v_call: TRBV7-9
d_call: .
j_call: TRBJ2-7

cdr3_aa: CASSLATGGRLAGELFF
cdr3_nt: TGCGCCAGCAGCTTGGCGACCGGGGGGCGACTCGCGGGGGAGCTGTTTTTT
clone_size: .
v_call: TRBV5-1
d_call: .
j_call: TRBJ2-2

cdr3_aa: CASIGLQGEQYF
cdr3_nt: TGTGCCAGCATTGGCCTTCAGGGCGAGCAGTACTTC
clone_size: .
v_call: TRBV27
d_call: .
j_call: TRBJ2-7

cdr3_aa: CASSEGGESEKLFF
cdr3_nt: TGTGCCAGCAGCGAAGGGGGAGAATCTGAAAAACTGTTTTTT
clone_size: .
v_call: TRBV2
d_call: .
j_call: TRBJ1-4

cdr3_aa: CASSVVGDDRGPSNQPQHF
cdr3_nt: TGTGCCAGCAGCGTAGTAGGGGACGACAGGGGCCCTAGCAATCAGCCCCAGCATTTT
clone_size: .
v_call: TRBV9
d_call: TRBD1
j_call: TRBJ1-5